The clone carrying this T cell receptor beta chain was counted a few times. Profiled with immunoSEQ multiplex PCR; TCRdb holds only in-frame clones, not every one. The sample has more than 80,000 clones; 70% to 90% are singletons. Germline V CDR1 and CDR2: LGHNA, YSLEER. Trimming left V 2 bases short and J 1 base short, with 18 bases between. The CDR3 has 18 amino acids. These data come from a study of blood T cell repertoires in COVID-19. Sequencing was carried out using peripheral blood. This chain joins TRBV4-3 and TRBJ1-5; weak D call: TRBD1 (6 bases). This receptor was taken from a man older than 75 with acute or convalescent COVID-19. This CDR3 reads CASSQRPYRTESNQPQHF. The CDR3 coding sequence is TGCGCCAGCAGCCAACGACCTTACAGGACAGAGAGCAATCAGCCCCAGCATTTT.